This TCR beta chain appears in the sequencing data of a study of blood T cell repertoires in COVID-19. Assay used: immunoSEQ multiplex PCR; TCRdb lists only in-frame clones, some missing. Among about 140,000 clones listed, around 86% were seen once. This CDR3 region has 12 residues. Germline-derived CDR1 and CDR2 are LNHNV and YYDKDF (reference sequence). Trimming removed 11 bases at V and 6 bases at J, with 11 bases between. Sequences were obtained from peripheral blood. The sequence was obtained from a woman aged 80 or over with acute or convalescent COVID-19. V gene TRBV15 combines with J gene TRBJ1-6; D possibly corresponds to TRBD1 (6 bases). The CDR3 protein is CAAGGPNSPLHF. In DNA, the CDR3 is TGTGCCGCCGGGGGGCCTAATTCACCCCTCCACTTT. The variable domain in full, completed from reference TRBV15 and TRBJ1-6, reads DAMVIQNPRYQVTQFGKPVTLSCSQTLNHNVMYWYQQKSSQAPKLLFHYYDKDFNNEADTPDNFQSRRPNTSFCFLDIRSPGLGDTAMYLCAAGGPNSPLHFGNGTRLTVT.